This record concerns one T cell receptor (beta chain) sequence. The data were obtained in a study of blood T cell repertoires in COVID-19. Whole-study context: Spain, Italy and the United States supplied samples that represented acute and convalescent COVID-19.

The CDR3 is 17 residues long. Germline CDR1 reads KGHSH; CDR2 reads LQKENI. The junction had 11 bases not matched to a gene; V was cut back by 0 bases and J by 5 bases. Residents of 24 US areas, aged about 18 to 89 years, made up the participants. The method was immunoSEQ multiplex PCR; TCRdb's version includes in-frame clones alone and lacks a portion of them. This table holds around 220,000 clones, 90% found once. This receptor was taken from a man younger than 45 who had been exposed to COVID-19. V is TRBV18 and J is TRBJ2-7; TRBD2 matches at 9 bases. Sequenced: PBMCs or T cells enriched from blood (not recorded which). The CDR3 is CASSPPGLAFSPHEQYF. The CDR3 DNA is TGTGCCAGCTCACCACCGGGACTAGCTTTTAGTCCCCACGAGCAGTACTTC.